The 25 T cell receptor beta chains listed next were all sequenced from one sample in a study of CD4 T cells in relation to SARS-CoV-2 and coronaviruses. No antigen has been identified for these receptors. The data were produced by immunoSEQ multiplex PCR, yet TCRdb's version contains in-frame clones alone and is incomplete. Here the sample spans about 29,000 clones, about 70% being singletons. Unexposed donor CD4+ T cells date from about 2011-2018, before the COVID-19 pandemic. CD4+ T cells were isolated from the cells after around 10 days of culture. The source material was CD4+ T cells from PBMCs, cultured in vitro. The receptors here all came from a human donor in good health.

The chain has TRBV25-1 and TRBJ2-5; D perhaps matches TRBD2 (7 bases). V gave up 3 bases and J gave up 2 bases, with 10 bases separating them. This CDR3 region has 14 residues. CDR1 and CDR2 from the germline V gene are MGHDK and SYGVNS. CDR3 sequence: CASSERGGQETQYF. DNA of the CDR3: TGTGCCAGCAGTGAGAGGGGGGGACAAGAGACCCAGTACTTC.

This clone was seen once. The chain carries TRBV6-4 and TRBJ1-1; the D gene is possibly TRBD1 (5 bases). Between the trimmed V and J ends, which lost 2 bases and 10 bases, there was a span of 11 bases. The CDR3 is 12 amino acids. Germline V CDR1 and CDR2: MRHNA, SNTAGT. The CDR3 DNA reads TGTGCCAGCAGTGACAGGGTGGGACCAGCTTTCTTT. This gives the protein CASSDRVGPAFF.

The chain joins TRBV9 to TRBJ2-6; the match to TRBD1 covers 7 bases. The CDR3 has 18 residues. Germline loops: CDR1 SGDLS, CDR2 YYNGEE. The V gene end was trimmed by 4 bases and the J gene end by 2 bases; junction bases not matched to a gene: 12. In DNA, the CDR3 is TGTGCCAGCAGCCCTTGGAAGAGGGGGCGAACTGGGGCCAACGTCCTGACTTTC. It is translated as CASSPWKRGRTGANVLTF.

Only a few counts were recorded for this clone. The J gene is TRBJ2-2, the V gene TRBV5-1; D may be TRBD1 (6 bases). The V end lost 4 bases, the J end lost 2 bases, and 12 bases lay between the germline ends. This CDR3 is built from 15 residues. CDR1 and CDR2 (germline): SGHRS, YFSETQ. CDR3 nucleotides: TGCGCCAGCAGCACCGGGACACCAAACACCGGGGAGCTGTTTTTT. It codes for CASSTGTPNTGELFF.

V is TRBV7-2 and J is TRBJ1-2, with 7 positions matching TRBD1. This CDR3 comprises 15 residues. Germline CDR1 is SGHTA and CDR2 is FQGNSA. V trimming: 5 bases; J trimming: 4 bases; junction bases outside the gene matches: 10. CDR3 in amino acids: CASSPRTGLIYGYTF. The CDR3, as DNA: TGTGCCAGCAGCCCTCGGACAGGCCTCATCTATGGCTACACCTTC.

The chain has TRBV6-6 and TRBJ2-1, with 7 bases lining up with TRBD2. The CDR3 loop spans 16 amino acids. Germline V gene data show CDR1 as MNHNY and CDR2 as SVGAGI (reference sequence). V lost 6 bases and J lost 0; bases outside the gene matches: 8. CDR3 sequence: CASRAKRESSYNEQFF. CDR3 DNA sequence: TGTGCCAGCAGGGCTAAGCGGGAAAGCTCCTACAATGAGCAGTTCTTC.

This sequence joins TRBV12-3 or TRBV12-4 and TRBJ1-2; 7 bases match TRBD1. This CDR3 has 13 amino acids. The trim removed 4 bases at V and 7 bases at J, leaving 6 bases unmatched. The CDR3 region has the DNA TGTGCCAGCAGTTACTTAGGGACAGTTGGCTACACCTTC. This encodes CASSYLGTVGYTF.

This chain links TRBV28 with TRBJ2-3, with 15 bases that match TRBD2. Germline V CDR1 and CDR2: MDHEN, SYDVKM. Unmatched junction bases numbered 9, after V lost 5 bases and J lost 6 bases. The CDR3 extends over 17 amino acids. CDR3: CASSVGTSGRRADTQYF. CDR3 coding DNA: TGTGCCAGCAGTGTTGGGACTAGCGGGAGGAGGGCCGATACGCAGTATTTT.

The chain is built from TRBV5-1 and TRBJ2-3, with D unclear. This CDR3 contains 15 residues. V was shortened by 1 base and J by 0 bases, with 9 bases between the two germline ends. In germline, CDR1 is SGHRS, CDR2 YFSETQ. The CDR3 DNA follows: TGCGCCAGCAGCTTGCCCGGGCCAAGCACAGATACGCAGTATTTT. This gives the protein CASSLPGPSTDTQYF.

Written as DNA, the CDR3 is TGTGCCAGCAGCTTAAAAAAATGGGACCCCAATTCACCCCTCCACTTT. Encoded protein: CASSLKKWDPNSPLHF. This chain links TRBV7-2 with TRBJ1-6, with D maybe TRBD1 (5 bases). Germline V gene lookup returns CDR1 SGHTA and CDR2 FQGNSA. V lost 2 bases to trimming and J lost 7 bases, with 15 bases between them. The CDR3 loop spans 16 amino acids.

The chain joins TRBV6-4 to TRBJ1-6, with D unclear. This CDR3 is built from 13 residues. Trimming took off 4 bases at V and 8 bases at J, with 9 bases between the two ends. Germline CDR1 MRHNA, CDR2 SNTAGT. In DNA, the CDR3 is TGTGCCAGCAGTGGAGGGAGGGATTCACCCCTCCACTTT. Its protein is CASSGGRDSPLHF.

The chain is built from TRBV4-1 and TRBJ2-2, with unresolved D. CDR1 is MGHRA and CDR2 is YSYEKL in the germline V gene. Trimming left V 0 bases short and J 5 bases short, with 10 bases between. The CDR3 loop spans 15 amino acids. The DNA of the CDR3 is TGCGCCAGCAGCCAAGAAGGCAGCTTTACCGGGGAGCTGTTTTTT. As protein: CASSQEGSFTGELFF.

The genes are TRBV5-1 and TRBJ1-1; 7 bases are a match to TRBD1. The germline V gene has CDR1 SGHRS and CDR2 YFSETQ. This CDR3 spans 14 amino acids. With V trimmed by 4 bases and J by 0 bases, 3 bases remained unmatched. The CDR3 is CASSQQGVNTEAFF. CDR3 sequence (DNA): TGCGCCAGCAGCCAGCAGGGGGTGAACACTGAAGCTTTCTTT.

The table lists this clone with a few counts. The chain has TRBV10-1 and TRBJ1-1, with D tentatively TRBD1 (5 bases). Germline V CDR1 and CDR2: WNHNN, SYGVQD (reference sequence). The V end lost 0 bases, the J end lost 9 bases, and 11 bases lay between the germline ends. The CDR3 loop spans 13 amino acids. CDR3 sequence: CASSESDGTQAFF. The CDR3 DNA reads as TGCGCCAGCAGTGAGTCCGACGGGACCCAAGCTTTCTTT.

This clone qualifies as medium-sized. The chain's CDR3 is CASSYSLLRGSYNEQFF. For the CDR3, the DNA is TGTGCCAGCAGTTACTCCCTGTTGCGGGGGTCCTACAATGAGCAGTTCTTC. The V gene is TRBV6-2 or TRBV6-3, the J gene TRBJ2-1; TRBD2 matches at 7 bases. With 0 bases clipped from V and 1 base from J, the junction kept 6 bases outside the gene matches. Per the germline V gene, CDR1 is MNHEY and CDR2 is SVGEGT. The CDR3 contains 17 residues.

This clone was seen a handful of times. The gene calls are TRBV19 and TRBJ1-5; D is unclear. The CDR3 spans 14 residues. V lost 1 base to trimming and J lost 3 bases, with 7 bases between them. Germline V gene lookup returns CDR1 LNHDA and CDR2 SQIVND (reference sequence). The CDR3 region has the DNA TGTGCCAGTAGTATAGGAGCCTCCAATCAGCCCCAGCATTTT. Residues: CASSIGASNQPQHF.

The J gene is TRBJ2-1, the V gene TRBV7-9; 7 nucleotides line up with TRBD2. Germline trimming cut 0 bases from V and 2 bases from J; bases unmatched to any gene: 4. The germline CDR1 and CDR2 sequences are SEHNR and FQNEAQ (reference sequence). CDR3 size: 16 residues. CDR3 in amino acids: CASSLALAGAYNEQFF. In nucleotides, the CDR3 is TGTGCCAGCAGCTTAGCTTTGGCGGGGGCCTACAATGAGCAGTTCTTC.

V gene TRBV19 combines with J gene TRBJ2-1; TRBD2 matches 9 bases. CDR3 length equals 17 residues. V gave up 4 bases and J gave up 0 bases; unmatched junction bases: 7. Germline assignment: CDR1 LNHDA and CDR2 SQIVND (reference sequence). CDR3 DNA: TGTGCCAGTAGTAAGGAAGGCGGGGGGGCCTCCTACAATGAGCAGTTCTTC. Protein sequence: CASSKEGGGASYNEQFF.

The sample holds a few counts of this clone. The genes are TRBV2 and TRBJ1-2; the D is unclear. Trimming removed 5 bases from V and 8 bases from J, with 21 bases in between. Germline-derived CDR1 and CDR2 are SNHLY and FYNNEI. The CDR3 is made up of 15 amino acids. DNA for the CDR3: TGTGCCAGCAGTACCGAGGAGGATCTCCTGGACGGCTACACCTTC. Amino acids: CASSTEEDLLDGYTF. The full variable domain, its missing parts supplied by reference TRBV2 and TRBJ1-2, is EPEVTQTPSHQVTQMGQEVILRCVPISNHLYFYWYRQILGQKVEFLVSFYNNEISEKSEIFDDQFSVERPDGSNFTLKIRSTKLEDSAMYFCASSTEEDLLDGYTFGSGTRLTVV.

V gene TRBV7-9 combines with J gene TRBJ1-5, with D unclear. CDR1 and CDR2 from the germline V gene are SEHNR and FQNEAQ (reference sequence). Deletions cut 0 bases from V and 4 bases from J, with 7 bases between. The CDR3 loop spans 14 amino acids. The CDR3 bases are TGTGCCAGCAGCTTAGCTGTCAAGAATCAGCCCCAGCATTTT. The encoded protein is CASSLAVKNQPQHF.

This chain joins TRBV28 and TRBJ2-6; maybe TRBD2 (5 bases). Trimming took 11 bases from V and 2 from J, leaving 10 bases between them. In germline, CDR1 is MDHEN, CDR2 SYDVKM. The CDR3 sequence is 13 residues long. The DNA for the CDR3 is TGTGCCGCAGAGGGTACTGGGGCCAACGTCCTGACTTTC. Its translation: CAAEGTGANVLTF.

The V gene is TRBV11-3, the J gene TRBJ2-7, with TRBD2 matching 13 bases. This CDR3 contains 17 residues. V trimming: 5 bases; J trimming: 5 bases; junction bases outside the gene matches: 12. Germline values: CDR1 SGHNT, CDR2 YENEEA. The CDR3 DNA sequence: TGTGCCAGCAGCCCTCCGGGACTAGCGGGGTCAATTGACGAGCAGTACTTC. Translated: CASSPPGLAGSIDEQYF.

This clone is deemed medium-sized. This chain uses TRBV7-2 with TRBJ2-5, with 8 positions matching TRBD2. Germline CDR1 and CDR2: SGHTA and FQGNSA. CDR3 length: 16 amino acids. V shed 1 base and J 5 bases; nucleotides not matched to a gene: 9. CDR3 sequence reads: CASSLVQRGGRETQYF. CDR3 coding DNA: TGTGCCAGCAGCTTAGTGCAACGGGGGGGCCGGGAGACCCAGTACTTC.

The chain uses TRBV7-8 and TRBJ2-5; D is perhaps TRBD2 (7 bases). Germline lookup yields CDR1 SGHVS and CDR2 FQNEAQ. This CDR3 is built from 19 residues. V was clipped by 6 bases and J by 5 bases, with 31 bases between them. CDR3 loop: CASREAGASSLSPPETQYF. CDR3 nucleotide sequence: TGTGCCAGCAGGGAGGCGGGGGCGTCCAGTTTATCGCCTCCGGAGACCCAGTACTTC.

The rearrangement joins TRBV19 to TRBJ2-5, with 8 bases fitting TRBD2. This CDR3 has 15 residues. Unmatched junction bases numbered 5, after V lost 1 base and J lost 4 bases. Germline CDR1 LNHDA, CDR2 SQIVND (reference sequence). Written as DNA, the CDR3 is TGTGCCAGTAGTATAGCGGGAGGGCCGGGAGAGACCCAGTACTTC. This translates into CASSIAGGPGETQYF.